These T cell receptor beta chains were read from a single sample in a study of T cells in Graves' hyperthyroidism and ophthalmopathy. TCRdb re-derived calls from the multiplex PCR reads in MiXCR, one entry per CDR3 protein. The sample shows more than 500,000 distinct CDR3 sequences, roughly 17% of them seen only once. Sequencing was performed on blood. The receptor source for this set is a woman in her thirties with Graves' hyperthyroidism. CDR3s include the opening cysteine and the closing phenylalanine or tryptophan. D genes are given only for firm matches. The size field is filled for only some rows; it gives once, few, many or a size class.

V gene	clone size	J gene	D gene	CDR3 DNA	CDR3 protein
TRBV6-1	-	TRBJ2-1	-	TGTGCCAGCAGTCTCATCTCGAGGGACAATGAGCAGTTCTTC	CASSLISRDNEQFF
TRBV7-2	few	TRBJ2-5	-	TGTGCCAGCAGCCCCCAGGACATCCACCAAGAGACCCAGTACTTC	CASSPQDIHQETQYF
TRBV28	many	TRBJ1-5	-	TGTGCCAGCAGTTTATTTACGAGCGCTAGCAATCAGCCCCAGCATTTT	CASSLFTSASNQPQHF
TRBV7-6	-	TRBJ2-2	TRBD2	TGTGCCAGCAGCCCCCCCTGGACTAGCGGGAACGTACCCGGGGAGCTGTTTTTT	CASSPPWTSGNVPGELFF
TRBV20-1	-	TRBJ1-1	TRBD1	TGCAGTGCTAACCCCAGTGACAGGGGGAACACTGAAGCTTTCTTT	CSANPSDRGNTEAFF
TRBV12-3/TRBV12-4	-	TRBJ2-2	TRBD2	TGTGCCAGCAGTTTAGCACTAGCGGGAGCGGGCGGGGAGCTGTTTTTT	CASSLALAGAGGELFF
TRBV7-9	many	TRBJ2-3	-	TGTGCCAGCAGCTTCCCCCGCACAGATACGCAGTATTTT	CASSFPRTDTQYF
TRBV20-1	-	TRBJ2-7	-	TGCAGTGCTATAAAAGGAATCTCCTACGAGCAGTACTTC	CSAIKGISYEQYF
TRBV7-6	many	TRBJ2-3	-	TGTGCCAGCAGCGTTTTCGGGGACAGCACAGATACGCAGTATTTT	CASSVFGDSTDTQYF
TRBV20-1	many	TRBJ2-3	TRBD2	TGCAGTGCTAGCCTCCAAGGGGCGGGAGGGAGCACAGATACGCAGTATTTT	CSASLQGAGGSTDTQYF
TRBV5-6	few	TRBJ2-1	TRBD2	TGTGCCAGCAGCTTGAGAGCGGGATTAGGGTCCTACAATGAGCAGTTCTTC	CASSLRAGLGSYNEQFF
TRBV6-1	many	TRBJ2-4	-	TGTGCCAGCAGTTACATCAGCATTCAGTACTTC	CASSYISIQYF
TRBV20-1	many	TRBJ2-7	-	TGCAGTGCTAGAAGACCCAGCTACCCCCCTTCCTACGAGCAGTACTTC	CSARRPSYPPSYEQYF
TRBV28	few	TRBJ2-7	-	TGTGCCAGCAGTGTTCTACAGACCAACTACGAGCAGTACTTC	CASSVLQTNYEQYF
TRBV6-1	few	TRBJ2-1	-	TGTGCCAGCAGGCGGGTGGTTAGGGGGAACAATGAGCAGTTCTTC	CASRRVVRGNNEQFF
TRBV30	-	TRBJ1-2	TRBD1	TGTGCCTCCATTTTAAGCCAGGGGGAAGGCTACACCTTC	CASILSQGEGYTF
TRBV6-1	-	TRBJ2-1	TRBD2	TGTGCCAGCAGGTTTCCGGGACTAGAGGTTCGCAATGAGCAGTTCTTC	CASRFPGLEVRNEQFF